The clone carrying this T cell receptor (beta chain) was observed a handful of times. The record originates from a study of T-cell memory formation after mild COVID-19. Turning to the study itself: TCR clusters were largely donor specific.

TCRdb fed the 5' RACE reads into MiXCR, producing one record per CDR3 protein. Among 550,000 to 700,000 distinct CDR3 sequences listed, about 18% were seen once. CDR3 length equals 16 residues. Germline V lookup: CDR1 SGDLS, CDR2 YYNGEE. V trimming: 0 bases; J trimming: 7 bases; junction bases outside the gene matches: 12. Sequencing input: PBMCs or a T cell subset sorted from them (not recorded which). This TCR was sampled from an adult woman who had mild COVID-19 (a few samples of this study predate the infection). Cell type and time point are not known. The rearrangement uses TRBV9 and TRBJ2-7; 8 nucleotides align to TRBD1. CDR3 nucleotide sequence: TGTGCCAGCAGCGTAGCTATCGGGCAGGGGGCTGAAGAGCAGTACTTC. The encoded protein is CASSVAIGQGAEEQYF.